Listed below are T cell receptor beta chains from one sample, sequenced in a study of T cells in localized non-small cell lung cancer. Sequencing was performed with immunoSEQ multiplex PCR; in TCRdb, only in-frame clones are kept and a portion is missing. Of around 96,000 clones in the sample, more than 75% were seen once. The material was PBMCs, obtained before any cancer treatment. These receptors were obtained from a woman between 35 and 70 years old with stage II squamous cell lung carcinoma. Both conserved end residues are part of each CDR3. The order of the fields is D gene, CDR3 length, J gene, clone size, V gene, CDR3 DNA, CDR3 protein. The D gene is left open where the match is weak. Some rows have no size entry. The others give once, few or many, or a class for an expanded clone.

d_gene: TRBD1
len: 15
j_gene: TRBJ2-3
abundance: .
v_gene: TRBV5-6
CDR3nt: TGTGCCAGCAGCTTGGGGGACAGGGTCGATGATACGCAGTATTTT
CDR3aa: CASSLGDRVDDTQYF

d_gene: TRBD1
len: 14
j_gene: TRBJ2-5
abundance: once
v_gene: TRBV10-1
CDR3nt: TGCGCCAGCAGTCGGACAGGGACCGGGGAGACCCAGTACTTC
CDR3aa: CASSRTGTGETQYF

d_gene: .
len: 11
j_gene: TRBJ1-1
abundance: .
v_gene: TRBV20-1
CDR3nt: TGCAGTGCTAGTCCCTTGTCTGAAGCTTTCTTT
CDR3aa: CSASPLSEAFF

d_gene: .
len: 11
j_gene: TRBJ1-2
abundance: .
v_gene: TRBV6-1
CDR3nt: TGTGCCAGCGAAAAGGGTTTTGTCTACACCTTC
CDR3aa: CASEKGFVYTF

d_gene: .
len: 14
j_gene: TRBJ1-5
abundance: .
v_gene: TRBV19
CDR3nt: TGTGCCAGTAGTATAGAGAGGGGCAATCAGCCCCAGCATTTT
CDR3aa: CASSIERGNQPQHF

d_gene: TRBD2
len: 14
j_gene: TRBJ2-2
abundance: .
v_gene: TRBV30
CDR3nt: TGTGCCTGGACTAGCGGAACGAACACCGGGGAGCTGTTTTTT
CDR3aa: CAWTSGTNTGELFF

d_gene: TRBD1
len: 15
j_gene: TRBJ1-5
abundance: .
v_gene: TRBV7-6
CDR3nt: TGTGCCAGCAGCGTCGGGACAGGCGACAATCAGCCCCAGCATTTT
CDR3aa: CASSVGTGDNQPQHF

d_gene: .
len: 14
j_gene: TRBJ2-5
abundance: .
v_gene: TRBV7-9
CDR3nt: TGTGCCAGCAGCTCTCCGGGACGATTGGAGACCCAGTACTTC
CDR3aa: CASSSPGRLETQYF

d_gene: TRBD1
len: 15
j_gene: TRBJ2-7
abundance: .
v_gene: TRBV7-9
CDR3nt: TGTGCCAGCAGCCTCCCTGGGACAGGGTTATACGAGCAGTACTTC
CDR3aa: CASSLPGTGLYEQYF

d_gene: .
len: 13
j_gene: TRBJ2-1
abundance: .
v_gene: TRBV27
CDR3nt: TGTGCCAGCGTCTCACAGCCCGTTGGTGAGCAGTTCTTC
CDR3aa: CASVSQPVGEQFF

d_gene: .
len: 13
j_gene: TRBJ1-4
abundance: .
v_gene: TRBV10-3
CDR3nt: TGTGCCATCAGCCTTCAGGGGTTTGAAAAACTGTTTTTT
CDR3aa: CAISLQGFEKLFF

d_gene: TRBD2
len: 14
j_gene: TRBJ2-2
abundance: .
v_gene: TRBV5-4
CDR3nt: TGTGCCAGCAGCAGGACTAGTTTCACCGGGGAGCTGTTTTTT
CDR3aa: CASSRTSFTGELFF

d_gene: .
len: 14
j_gene: TRBJ1-6
abundance: .
v_gene: TRBV6-1
CDR3nt: TGTGCCAGCAGTGAAATCGTCCCTAATTCACCCCTCCACTTT
CDR3aa: CASSEIVPNSPLHF

d_gene: .
len: 17
j_gene: TRBJ2-1
abundance: .
v_gene: TRBV10-3
CDR3nt: TGTGCCATCAGTGACCACCCGGACGTCCTTCTAGGGAATGAGCAGTTCTTC
CDR3aa: CAISDHPDVLLGNEQFF

d_gene: .
len: 17
j_gene: TRBJ2-1
abundance: .
v_gene: TRBV2
CDR3nt: TGTGCCAGCAGGACTGAGCTAGAGGGACGGGCGGGTGGTGAGCAGTTCTTC
CDR3aa: CASRTELEGRAGGEQFF

d_gene: .
len: 12
j_gene: TRBJ1-2
abundance: once
v_gene: TRBV2
CDR3nt: TGTGCCAGCAGCCCGGACAGTAGAGGCTACACCTTC
CDR3aa: CASSPDSRGYTF

d_gene: .
len: 13
j_gene: TRBJ1-2
abundance: .
v_gene: TRBV5-5
CDR3nt: TGTGCCAGCAGCTCGACAGGAAACTATGGCTACACCTTC
CDR3aa: CASSSTGNYGYTF

d_gene: .
len: 14
j_gene: TRBJ1-4
abundance: few
v_gene: TRBV28
CDR3nt: TGTGCCAGCCGCGTCGGCAGTCTTAATGAAAAACTGTTTTTT
CDR3aa: CASRVGSLNEKLFF

d_gene: .
len: 15
j_gene: TRBJ1-1
abundance: once
v_gene: TRBV9
CDR3nt: TGTGCCAGCAGCGTATCGACAGCTATGAACACTGAAGCTTTCTTT
CDR3aa: CASSVSTAMNTEAFF

d_gene: .
len: 11
j_gene: TRBJ2-1
abundance: .
v_gene: TRBV5-6
CDR3nt: TGTGCCAGCAGCGCCCGGAATGAGCAGTTCTTC
CDR3aa: CASSARNEQFF

d_gene: .
len: 11
j_gene: TRBJ2-7
abundance: .
v_gene: TRBV10-2
CDR3nt: TGCGCCAGTCTTCTAGGTTCCGAGCAGTACTTC
CDR3aa: CASLLGSEQYF

d_gene: .
len: 16
j_gene: TRBJ2-2
abundance: .
v_gene: TRBV5-1
CDR3nt: TGCGCCAGCAGCTTGGGAGAAACTGCGAACACCGGGGAGCTGTTTTTT
CDR3aa: CASSLGETANTGELFF

d_gene: .
len: 16
j_gene: TRBJ1-5
abundance: once
v_gene: TRBV19
CDR3nt: TGTGCCAGTAGTATAGATCGGGAAGCCTACGGTCAGCCCCAGCATTTT
CDR3aa: CASSIDREAYGQPQHF

d_gene: .
len: 13
j_gene: TRBJ1-2
abundance: .
v_gene: TRBV5-1
CDR3nt: TGCGCCAGCAGCTTGGCAGGGTCTCGGGACTACACCTTC
CDR3aa: CASSLAGSRDYTF

d_gene: TRBD1
len: 15
j_gene: TRBJ1-6
abundance: .
v_gene: TRBV5-6
CDR3nt: TGTGCCAGCAGCCCCGACAGGGGAATGTTATCACCCCTCCACTTT
CDR3aa: CASSPDRGMLSPLHF

d_gene: .
len: 15
j_gene: TRBJ2-7
abundance: .
v_gene: TRBV5-4
CDR3nt: TGTGCCAGCAGCTTGACAGGAATACACTCCTACGAGCAGTACTTC
CDR3aa: CASSLTGIHSYEQYF

d_gene: .
len: 15
j_gene: TRBJ1-5
abundance: .
v_gene: TRBV19
CDR3nt: TGTGCCAGCGGTAAAGAGGACGATAGCAATCAGCCCCAGCATTTT
CDR3aa: CASGKEDDSNQPQHF

d_gene: .
len: 11
j_gene: TRBJ2-7
abundance: .
v_gene: TRBV29-1
CDR3nt: TGCAGCGTTGGAGGGGGACTCGAGCAGTACTTC
CDR3aa: CSVGGGLEQYF

d_gene: .
len: 14
j_gene: TRBJ1-5
abundance: .
v_gene: TRBV2
CDR3nt: TGTGCCAGCAGTGAAGATAGCGATAATCAGCCCCAGCATTTT
CDR3aa: CASSEDSDNQPQHF

d_gene: .
len: 14
j_gene: TRBJ1-1
abundance: .
v_gene: TRBV11-3
CDR3nt: TGTGCCAGCAGCTCGGGACGGATGAACACTGAAGCTTTCTTT
CDR3aa: CASSSGRMNTEAFF

d_gene: .
len: 15
j_gene: TRBJ1-3
abundance: .
v_gene: TRBV7-8
CDR3nt: TGTGCCAGCACAACCCGGGACGTCCCTGGAAACACCATATATTTT
CDR3aa: CASTTRDVPGNTIYF

d_gene: TRBD1
len: 13
j_gene: TRBJ1-2
abundance: .
v_gene: TRBV9
CDR3nt: TGTGCCAGCAGCCTCTACAGGGGACTCGGCTACACCTTC
CDR3aa: CASSLYRGLGYTF